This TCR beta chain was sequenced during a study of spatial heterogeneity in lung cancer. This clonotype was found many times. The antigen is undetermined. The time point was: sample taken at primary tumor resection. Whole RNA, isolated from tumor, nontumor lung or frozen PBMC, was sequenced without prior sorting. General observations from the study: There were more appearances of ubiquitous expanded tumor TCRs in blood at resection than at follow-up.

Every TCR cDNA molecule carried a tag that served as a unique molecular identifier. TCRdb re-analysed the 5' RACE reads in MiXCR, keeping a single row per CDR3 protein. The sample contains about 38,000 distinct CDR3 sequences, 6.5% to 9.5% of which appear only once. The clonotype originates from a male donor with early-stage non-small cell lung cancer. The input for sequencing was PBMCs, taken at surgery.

CDR3 coding DNA: TGTGCCAGCAGTGAAGCGCTAAGTACCTACGAGCAGTACTTC. Its protein is CASSEALSTYEQYF. The chain couples TRBV2 to TRBJ2-7; D call uncertain. From germline, CDR1 is SNHLY and CDR2 FYNNEI. Trimming removed 0 bases from V and 2 bases from J, with 8 bases in between. CDR3 length: 14 residues.